This T cell receptor beta chain was profiled in a study of blood T cell repertoires in COVID-19. Looking at the study overall: There were acute and convalescent COVID-19 samples, and they came from the United States, Italy and Spain. Sources were T cells, B-cell-depleted T cells, or PBMCs; the material itself was cDNA or gDNA.

The germline V gene encodes CDR1 SEHNR and CDR2 FQNEAQ (reference sequence). The V gene end was trimmed by 2 bases and the J gene end by 2 bases; junction bases not matched to a gene: 9. The CDR3 length is 17 residues. Methods used by the authors: Reference gene primers were amplified, and this amplification served to estimate nucleated cell counts. Generated by immunoSEQ multiplex PCR, the TCRdb table keeps only in-frame clones and is missing some. The DNA gave D and trimming, while V, J and clone size come from that table. Of about 270,000 clones listed, around 90% are singletons. The sequenced sample was peripheral blood. The sequence derives from a person under 30 with COVID-19, enrolled during active disease. The V call is TRBV7-9, the J call TRBJ2-7; 10 nucleotides agree with TRBD1. In nucleotides, the CDR3 is TGTGCCAGCAGCTTATTCACGGGACAGGGGAAAACCTACGAGCAGTACTTC. Its protein is CASSLFTGQGKTYEQYF.